Each of the 2 T cell receptor beta chains below was sequenced from the same sample in a study of blood T cell repertoires in COVID-19 (dated by TCRdb to 2020 to 2021). Library preparation used the immunoSEQ multiplex PCR assay. TCRdb stores this immuneACCESS table with in-frame sequences only. Part of the clones is absent; in the studies checked, under half of the shortfall reflects unresolved V genes, and no reason is known for the rest. In all, the sample holds about 400,000 clones, and roughly 90% of those were seen once. The ten largest clones take up more than 0.9% of the sample. The sequencing input was PBMCs or T cells enriched from blood (not recorded which). All receptors come from a woman aged 25 to 39 with acute COVID-19.

The DNA of the CDR3 is TGTGCCAGCAGAAAGACAGGGGGAATAGTCTATGGCTACACCTTC. Translation: CASRKTGGIVYGYTF. J is TRBJ1-2 and V is TRBV3-1 (or the pseudogene TRBV3-2); 9 bases map to TRBD1. V gave up 6 bases and J gave up 4 bases; unmatched junction bases: 9. Per the germline V gene, CDR1 is LGHDT and CDR2 is YNNKEL (reference sequence). The CDR3 loop spans 15 amino acids.

Points on this clone: A read error may account for a junction end that differs from germline. The gene calls are TRBV6-4 and TRBJ2-5, with 11 nucleotides matching TRBD2. The CDR3 loop spans 16 amino acids. Germline V CDR1 and CDR2: MRHNA, SNTAGT. The CDR3 region is CDSRRGLAGGQETQYF. In DNA form, the CDR3 reads TGTGACAGCAGGAGGGGTTTAGCGGGGGGGCAGGAGACCCAGTACTTC.